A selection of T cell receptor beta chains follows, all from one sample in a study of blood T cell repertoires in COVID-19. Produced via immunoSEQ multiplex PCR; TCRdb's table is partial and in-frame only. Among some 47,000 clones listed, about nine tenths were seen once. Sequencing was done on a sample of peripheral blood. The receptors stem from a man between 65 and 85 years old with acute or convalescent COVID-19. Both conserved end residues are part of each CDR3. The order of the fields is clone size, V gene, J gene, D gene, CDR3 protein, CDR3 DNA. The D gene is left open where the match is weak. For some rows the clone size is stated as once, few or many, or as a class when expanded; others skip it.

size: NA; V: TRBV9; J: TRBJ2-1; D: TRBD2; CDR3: CASSATPQGGAPYNEQFF; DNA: TGTGCCAGCAGCGCCACTCCCCAGGGAGGGGCACCCTACAATGAGCAGTTCTTC
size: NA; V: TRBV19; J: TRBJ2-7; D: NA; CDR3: CASSMSSGRSYEQYF; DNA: TGTGCCAGTAGTATGAGCAGCGGGCGCTCCTACGAGCAGTACTTC
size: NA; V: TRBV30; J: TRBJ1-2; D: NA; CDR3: CALAAGTPANYGYTF; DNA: TGTGCCTTGGCGGCCGGGACACCTGCCAACTATGGCTACACCTTC
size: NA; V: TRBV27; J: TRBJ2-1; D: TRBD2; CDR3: CASNPSGGAVNEQFF; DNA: TGTGCCAGCAACCCAAGCGGGGGGGCTGTCAATGAGCAGTTCTTC
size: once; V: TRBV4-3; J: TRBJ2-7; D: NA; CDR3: CASSQDRAYEQYF; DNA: TGCGCCAGCAGCCAAGACAGGGCCTACGAGCAGTACTTC
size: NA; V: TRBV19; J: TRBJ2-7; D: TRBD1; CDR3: CASSSRDRVHEQYF; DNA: TGTGCCAGTAGCTCGAGGGACAGGGTCCACGAGCAGTACTTC
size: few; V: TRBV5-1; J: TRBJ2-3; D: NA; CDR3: CASSSSDTSTDTQYF; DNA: TGCGCCAGCAGCTCGAGCGATACTAGCACAGATACGCAGTATTTT
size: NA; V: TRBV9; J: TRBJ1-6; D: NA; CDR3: CASSPEAISPLHF; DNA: TGTGCCAGCAGCCCCGAAGCAATTTCACCCCTCCACTTT
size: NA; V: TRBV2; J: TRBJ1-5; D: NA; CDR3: CASSEEWINNQPQHF; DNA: TGTGCCAGCAGTGAGGAGTGGATCAACAATCAGCCCCAGCATTTT
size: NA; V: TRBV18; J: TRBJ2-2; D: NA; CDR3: CASSPRTGELFF; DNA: TGTGCCAGCTCACCGAGGACCGGGGAGCTGTTTTTT
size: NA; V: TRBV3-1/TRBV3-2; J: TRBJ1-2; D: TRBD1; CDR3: CASSQRTGVYGYTF; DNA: TGTGCCAGCAGCCAAAGGACAGGGGTCTATGGCTACACCTTC
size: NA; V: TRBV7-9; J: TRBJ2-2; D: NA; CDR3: CASSLLTNTGELFF; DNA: TGTGCCAGCAGCTTACTAACGAACACCGGGGAGCTGTTTTTT
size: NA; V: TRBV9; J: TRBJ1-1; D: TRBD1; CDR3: CASSSWTGEAFF; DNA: TGTGCCAGCAGCTCCTGGACAGGTGAAGCTTTCTTT
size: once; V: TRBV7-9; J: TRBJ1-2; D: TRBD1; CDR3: CASSLGGGRGQDRYTF; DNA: TGTGCCAGCAGCTTAGGGGGCGGCAGGGGGCAGGACCGCTACACCTTC
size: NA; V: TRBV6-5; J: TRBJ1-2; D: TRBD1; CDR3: CASSSDRVGGYTF; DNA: TGTGCCAGCAGCAGTGACAGGGTGGGTGGCTACACCTTC
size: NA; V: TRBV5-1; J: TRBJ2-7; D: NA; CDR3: CASSLAAGAEQYF; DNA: TGCGCCAGCAGCTTGGCCGCCGGAGCCGAGCAGTACTTC
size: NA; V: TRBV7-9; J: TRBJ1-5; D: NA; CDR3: CASSTDSQPQHF; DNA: TGTGCCAGCAGCACCGACAGCCAGCCCCAGCATTTT
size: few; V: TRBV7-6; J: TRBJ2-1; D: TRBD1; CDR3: CASSGLRDRGPNEQFF; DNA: TGTGCCAGCAGCGGTCTCCGGGACAGGGGACCCAATGAGCAGTTCTTC
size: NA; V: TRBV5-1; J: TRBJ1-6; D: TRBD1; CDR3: CASSLFSGGDSPLHF; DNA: TGCGCCAGCAGCTTGTTTTCAGGGGGCGACTCACCCCTCCACTTT
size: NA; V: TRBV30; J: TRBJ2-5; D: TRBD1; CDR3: CAWSGDRGSGRLETQYF; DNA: TGTGCCTGGAGTGGGGACAGGGGCAGTGGCAGGTTGGAGACCCAGTACTTC